This T cell receptor beta chain was found in a study of cytomegalovirus exposure and HLA in healthy donors. Whole-study context: Findings of an earlier analysis included 117 million unique TCR beta sequences from 190 million or so T cells. Inside one of the first data releases sat 75 million to 100 million unique TCRs taken from HLA-typed donors.

The PCR contained 60 Vbeta and 13 Jbeta primers. The protocol was immunoSEQ multiplex PCR, while the TCRdb copy is restricted to in-frame clones and leaves out a portion. The repertoire includes tens of thousands of clones, less than 80% of them detected once, and about 12% sits in the top ten. In germline, CDR1 is MNHNY, CDR2 SVGAGI (reference sequence). Germline trimming cut 1 base from V and 3 bases from J; bases unmatched to any gene: 5. The CDR3 loop spans 16 amino acids. What was sequenced was PBMCs. The J gene is TRBJ2-7, the V gene TRBV6-6; 11 nucleotides line up with TRBD2. The sequence was collected from a woman aged 40 to 55 in good health and CMV-seropositive. CDR3 in amino acids: CASSYWGLAAYYEQYF. The CDR3 DNA reads as TGTGCCAGCAGTTACTGGGGACTAGCGGCTTACTACGAGCAGTACTTC.